These T cell receptor beta chains were read from a single sample in a study of shared clonotypes between healthy human individuals. The repertoire was sequenced with immunoSEQ multiplex PCR; TCRdb's copy has only in-frame clones and lacks some. The top ten clones hold nearly 1.5% of a sample with about 980,000 clones, over 60% of them seen once. The sequenced sample was memory CD4+ T cells sorted from blood. The receptors here all came from a man in his late teens or twenties in good health. CDR3s include the opening cysteine and the closing phenylalanine or tryptophan. D genes are given only for firm matches. The size entry is marked missing in some rows and otherwise reads once, few, many or a size class.

J gene | clone size | D gene | V gene | CDR3 DNA | CDR3 protein
TRBJ2-7 | NA | NA | TRBV7-9 | TGTGCCAGCAGCCCGTTGGGGGACGAGCAGTACTTC | CASSPLGDEQYF
TRBJ1-2 | NA | NA | TRBV5-1 | TGCGCCAGCAGCCCAGACAGGATCTATGGCTACACCTTC | CASSPDRIYGYTF
TRBJ2-5 | NA | TRBD1 | TRBV30 | TGTGCCTGGACCGGGACAGGGGGAAAGACCCAGTACTTC | CAWTGTGGKTQYF
TRBJ2-5 | few | NA | TRBV7-2 | TGTGCCAGCAGCATTTGGGGTGGGGAGACCCAGTACTTC | CASSIWGGETQYF
TRBJ2-7 | NA | NA | TRBV27 | TGTGCCAGCAGCCCCGAAGGGACCGCCTCCGACGAGCAGTACTTC | CASSPEGTASDEQYF
TRBJ2-1 | NA | NA | TRBV18 | TGTGCCAGCTCCCGACCGGACCCCCCGGTTGAGCAGTTCTTC | CASSRPDPPVEQFF
TRBJ2-5 | few | NA | TRBV28 | TGTGCCAGCACCCTAGAGGGGCACCAAGAGACCCAGTACTTC | CASTLEGHQETQYF
TRBJ2-7 | once | TRBD1 | TRBV27 | TGTGTCACCCGGGACAGGGTCGGCGAGCAGTACTTC | CVTRDRVGEQYF
TRBJ1-2 | many | NA | TRBV4-1 | TGCGCCAGCAGCATAGGGGGTTTTGGCTACACCTTC | CASSIGGFGYTF
TRBJ1-2 | NA | TRBD1 | TRBV5-1 | TGCGCCAGCAGCTTGGAGGGGACAGCTACTGGGGGCTACACCTTC | CASSLEGTATGGYTF
TRBJ2-2 | NA | NA | TRBV7-6 | TGTGCCAGCAGTCCCCTGGGAGTTCTCACCGGGGAGCTGTTTTTT | CASSPLGVLTGELFF
TRBJ2-3 | NA | NA | TRBV27 | TGTGCCAGCAGTTTAGGTAGCGGCGCGGTCACAGATACGCAGTATTTT | CASSLGSGAVTDTQYF
TRBJ1-6 | NA | NA | TRBV11-2 | TGTGCCAGCAGCTTAAAACAGGAAAATTCACCCCTCCACTTT | CASSLKQENSPLHF
TRBJ1-1 | NA | TRBD1 | TRBV28 | TGTGCCAGCAGAACAGGGGTGACTGAAGCTTTCTTT | CASRTGVTEAFF
TRBJ2-3 | NA | TRBD1 | TRBV5-6 | TGTGCCAGCAGCTTGGCCGGGACAGACGTTAGCACAGATACGCAGTATTTT | CASSLAGTDVSTDTQYF
TRBJ1-6 | NA | NA | TRBV15 | TGTGCCACCAGCAGAGTCGGAGGGATGTATAATTCACCCCTCCACTTT | CATSRVGGMYNSPLHF
TRBJ2-1 | NA | NA | TRBV5-6 | TGTGCCAGCGAGGAGGACTACTACAATGAGCAGTTCTTC | CASEEDYYNEQFF
TRBJ2-7 | NA | TRBD1 | TRBV6-5 | TGTGCCAGCAGTTACGGGACAGCCACCTACGAGCAGTACTTC | CASSYGTATYEQYF
TRBJ1-5 | NA | NA | TRBV28 | TGTGCCAGCAGGTACCAAGCGGGTAGCAATCAGCCCCAGCATTTT | CASRYQAGSNQPQHF
TRBJ2-3 | once | NA | TRBV29-1 | TGCAGCGTTGAAGACGTCCGGGGGGCGACAGATACGCAGTATTTT | CSVEDVRGATDTQYF
TRBJ2-5 | NA | NA | TRBV4-1 | TGCGCCAGCAGCCAAGATAGGCAGGGACTCCAAGAGACCCAGTACTTC | CASSQDRQGLQETQYF
TRBJ2-5 | NA | NA | TRBV7-2 | TGTGCCAGCAGCTCTAGGACCGGAGAGACCCAGTACTTC | CASSSRTGETQYF
TRBJ1-6 | few | NA | TRBV28 | TGTGCCAGCAGTTTTAGGGAGGGCGTAAATTCACCCCTCCACTTT | CASSFREGVNSPLHF
TRBJ1-2 | few | NA | TRBV19 | TGTGCCAGTAGTATTTCCCCGGACGGGAGTCATGGCTACACCTTC | CASSISPDGSHGYTF
TRBJ1-5 | NA | NA | TRBV5-5 | TGTGCCAGCAGCTTCTTGGATAGCAATCAGCCCCAGCATTTT | CASSFLDSNQPQHF
TRBJ2-5 | NA | NA | TRBV18 | TGTGCCAGCTCACCACGCGTACTCCAAGAGACCCAGTACTTC | CASSPRVLQETQYF
TRBJ2-1 | few | TRBD2 | TRBV6-4 | TGTGCCAGCAGTGTCTTAGCGGGCAATGAGCAGTTCTTC | CASSVLAGNEQFF
TRBJ2-1 | NA | NA | TRBV6-4 | TGTGCCAGCAGGGAGGGGGGTAACTCCGGTGAGCAGTTCTTC | CASREGGNSGEQFF
TRBJ2-7 | NA | NA | TRBV6-5 | TGTGCCAGCAGTTACTCGAATCGACTCGCCGAGCAGTACTTC | CASSYSNRLAEQYF
TRBJ2-3 | NA | NA | TRBV5-4 | TGTGCCAGCAGCTTCAGCGGAAACACAGATACGCAGTATTTT | CASSFSGNTDTQYF
TRBJ1-1 | NA | NA | TRBV7-3 | TGTGCCAGCAGCTTAAGTGGGTCTGGGGCTGAAGCTTTCTTT | CASSLSGSGAEAFF
TRBJ2-1 | NA | NA | TRBV18 | TGTGCCAGCTCACCACCGGCTTTAGGGGGTGAGCAGTTCTTC | CASSPPALGGEQFF
TRBJ2-2 | NA | NA | TRBV5-5 | TGTGCCAGCAGCTCGAGGACCTACCTCCCGGGGGAGCTGTTTTTT | CASSSRTYLPGELFF
TRBJ2-5 | NA | NA | TRBV5-1 | TGCGCCAGCAGGGCCGGACAGCAAGAGACCCAGTACTTC | CASRAGQQETQYF
TRBJ1-5 | NA | NA | TRBV15 | TGTGCCACTGCTACAGGGCTCAATCAGCCCCAGCATTTT | CATATGLNQPQHF
TRBJ1-5 | NA | NA | TRBV16 | TGTGCCAGCAGCCAGGGATTCAGCAATCAGCCCCAGCATTTT | CASSQGFSNQPQHF
TRBJ2-7 | NA | NA | TRBV11-2 | TGTGCCAGCAGCTTAGACGGATACGAGCAGTACTTC | CASSLDGYEQYF